Listed below are T cell receptor beta chains from one sample, sequenced in a study of T cells of healthy individuals. TCRdb ran MiXCR on the 5' RACE reads and lists one entry per CDR3 protein. The sample has 65,000 to 90,000 distinct CDR3 sequences, approximately 4.7% seen once. The receptors derive from a female donor in good health. CDR3s leave out the opening cysteine and the closing phenylalanine or tryptophan.

v_gene: TRBV9; j_gene: TRBJ2-3; CDR3aa: ASSAPGGTTRTTDTQY
v_gene: TRBV6-2/TRBV6-3; j_gene: TRBJ2-3; CDR3aa: ASKNTDTQY
v_gene: TRBV20-1; j_gene: TRBJ1-1; CDR3aa: SASPSGDSGTEAF
v_gene: TRBV29-1; j_gene: TRBJ1-1; CDR3aa: SVRWTGSTLAEAF
v_gene: TRBV7-2; j_gene: TRBJ2-4; CDR3aa: ASSFRQGGGRNIQY
v_gene: TRBV10-3; j_gene: TRBJ2-3; CDR3aa: AILDRETDTQY
v_gene: TRBV3-1; j_gene: TRBJ2-1; CDR3aa: ASSQDLLAAYNEQF
v_gene: TRBV3-1; j_gene: TRBJ2-4; CDR3aa: ASSRDNVIQY
v_gene: TRBV28; j_gene: TRBJ2-3; CDR3aa: ASSLIDTDTQY
v_gene: TRBV29-1; j_gene: TRBJ1-2; CDR3aa: SVGEGTGSYGYT
v_gene: TRBV6-6; j_gene: TRBJ1-2; CDR3aa: ASSPEDGLWRGYT
v_gene: TRBV7-9; j_gene: TRBJ2-1; CDR3aa: ASLGPLGEQF
v_gene: TRBV18; j_gene: TRBJ2-1; CDR3aa: ASSPGGAYNEQF
v_gene: TRBV12-3/TRBV12-4; j_gene: TRBJ2-3; CDR3aa: ASSTSGSADTQY
v_gene: TRBV28; j_gene: TRBJ2-7; CDR3aa: ASSLGSGAYEQY
v_gene: TRBV11-2; j_gene: TRBJ1-1; CDR3aa: ASRPRGTANTEAF
v_gene: TRBV14; j_gene: TRBJ1-2; CDR3aa: ASSQDLDRAGDYGYT
v_gene: TRBV24-1; j_gene: TRBJ2-7; CDR3aa: ATSDSPGTGGAEQY
v_gene: TRBV4-3; j_gene: TRBJ2-1; CDR3aa: ASSPLRSSYNEQF
v_gene: TRBV11-2; j_gene: TRBJ2-7; CDR3aa: ASSWHGTPEQY
v_gene: TRBV29-1; j_gene: TRBJ2-6; CDR3aa: SARQAVGANVLT
v_gene: TRBV3-1; j_gene: TRBJ2-1; CDR3aa: ASGTGARDNEQF
v_gene: TRBV29-1; j_gene: TRBJ2-2; CDR3aa: SVAGHENTGELF
v_gene: TRBV5-4; j_gene: TRBJ2-2; CDR3aa: ASSPRGPGELF
v_gene: TRBV5-1; j_gene: TRBJ2-3; CDR3aa: ASSLSSGSSTDTQY
v_gene: TRBV18; j_gene: TRBJ2-7; CDR3aa: ASSPGLAGGDEQY
v_gene: TRBV18; j_gene: TRBJ1-2; CDR3aa: ASSRADRSYGYT